This T cell receptor (beta chain) was documented in a study of T-cell reconstitution after alpha-beta-depleted transplantation in children. Germline CDR1 reads SSHAT; CDR2 reads FNYEAQ (reference sequence). CDR3 length: 15 amino acids. In regard to this clonotype: The antigen remains unidentified. Germline and junction disagree at one end, which may indicate a read error.

Study findings and constraints: T cells produced anew were the main source of T-cell counts and diversity one year after transplant. Recipient T cells and thymic progenitors that survived were the source of the high TCRbeta diversity seen at day 60 in some patients. Reported findings indicate that, about two months after transplant, alpha-beta T cells came from several hundred expanded clones, which were derived from non-depleted graft cells.

Using unique molecular identifiers, the investigators prepared the TCRbeta library. TCRdb used MiXCR to reprocess the PCR reads, holding one entry per CDR3 protein. The data show some 130,000 distinct CDR3 sequences, roughly 9% seen once. The V and J genes are TRBV7-7 and TRBJ2-1; 13 bases fit TRBD2. The receptor comes from a girl under three years old who had a stem cell transplant for combined immunodeficiency, so the T cells may come from the graft donor. The source material was PBMCs, mostly from graft donor cells, sampled 180 days after TCRalphabeta/CD19-depleted stem cell transplant. The CDR3 region has the DNA TGTGCTAGCAGCTTGGGACTAGCGGGGACCCATGAGCAGTTCTTC. Amino acids: CASSLGLAGTHEQFF. Variable domain in full (rest from reference TRBV7-7 and TRBJ2-1): GAGVSQSPRYKVTKRGQDVTLRCDPISSHATLYWYQQALGQGPEFLTYFNYEAQPDKSGLPSDRFSAERPEGSISTLTIQRTEQRDSAMYRCASSLGLAGTHEQFFGPGTRLTVL.